The rows below give T cell receptor beta chains drawn from one sample of a study of T-cell reconstitution after alpha-beta-depleted transplantation in children. TCRdb passed the PCR reads through MiXCR, listing each CDR3 protein once. The sample gives approximately 250,000 distinct CDR3 sequences, about 26% of which show up once; about 2.6% is in the top ten. The sample was PBMCs, taken before TCRalphabeta/CD19-depleted stem cell transplant. The origin of the receptors is a girl aged 2-10 years with Fanconi anemia, due to receive a stem cell transplant. Each CDR3 is given with its conserved first and last residue.

V gene	J gene	CDR3 protein
TRBV9	TRBJ2-2	CASSVALGLSNTGELFF
TRBV6-1	TRBJ2-7	CASSEGTSGSYEQYF
TRBV10-3	TRBJ2-1	CAISTGLAGAVWSNEQFF
TRBV29-1	TRBJ2-5	CSVEGPSETQYF
TRBV20-1	TRBJ2-5	CSAALQGRETQYF
TRBV7-2	TRBJ2-7	CASSRGVGQRSSYEQYF
TRBV20-1	TRBJ2-7	CSASGSSYEQYF
TRBV20-1	TRBJ2-3	CSASIWDGYTDTQYF
TRBV3-1	TRBJ2-5	CASRWRAEETQYF
TRBV20-1	TRBJ2-7	CSARADRATSYEQYF
TRBV30	TRBJ2-7	CAWSTSDYEQYF
TRBV7-9	TRBJ2-3	CASIRVQDTQYF
TRBV18	TRBJ2-5	CASSPTRTPQETQYF
TRBV18	TRBJ2-1	CASSRSGALHEQFF
TRBV27	TRBJ2-3	CASSFMPSGSTDTQYF
TRBV20-1	TRBJ1-5	CSARDRILGENQPQHF
TRBV24-1	TRBJ2-3	CATSDGQGLETDTQYF
TRBV20-1	TRBJ2-7	CSARGRDTTYEQYF
TRBV29-1	TRBJ2-5	CSAEGTGESEETQYF
TRBV7-2	TRBJ2-5	CASGRIEETQYF
TRBV19	TRBJ2-5	CASSTRTGSLGYQETQYF
TRBV12-3/TRBV12-4	TRBJ1-5	CASTLRVGVNQPQHF
TRBV10-3	TRBJ2-7	CAIQTGFSYEQYF
TRBV15	TRBJ2-7	CATSRDSRVLSYEQYF